One and the same sample provided the 25 T cell receptor beta chains below, sequenced in a study of CD8 T cells in Susac syndrome. RNA amounts of about 0.5 to 1 ug underwent reverse transcription with random hexamers. TCRdb processed the immunoSEQ multiplex PCR reads anew with MiXCR; each CDR3 protein has one entry. The sample includes about 76,000 distinct CDR3 sequences, 91% seen only once; the top ten take under 0.65%. The sequencing input was CD8+ T cells from PBMCs. These receptors originate from a human donor with multiple sclerosis.

The CDR3 spells CASSWTVNYGYTF. As DNA, the CDR3 is TGTGCCAGCAGCTGGACGGTGAACTATGGCTACACCTTC. V usage is TRBV28 and J usage is TRBJ1-2; D unresolved. Germline V gene sequence: CDR1 MDHEN, CDR2 SYDVKM. V dropped 6 bases and J dropped 2 bases, with 10 bases sitting between them. The CDR3 length is 13 residues.

This clonotype was picked up a small number of times. V gene TRBV7-8 combines with J gene TRBJ1-1, with a tentative D call TRBD1 (5 bases). Germline CDR1 is SGHVS and CDR2 is FQNEAQ. This CDR3 is 14 amino acids long. V was clipped by 0 bases and J by 11 bases, with 16 bases between them. The CDR3 reads CASSLAGTRWYAFF. For the CDR3, the DNA is TGTGCCAGCAGCTTAGCGGGGACTAGATGGTATGCTTTCTTT.

V and J are TRBV7-7 and TRBJ2-2; D not certain. The length of the CDR3 is 13 residues. CDR1 and CDR2 from the germline V gene are SSHAT and FNYEAQ (reference sequence). Between the trimmed V and J ends, which lost 2 bases and 5 bases, there was a span of 6 bases. This CDR3 reads CASSLSPTGELFF. The CDR3 DNA sequence: TGTGCCAGCAGCTTAAGCCCTACCGGGGAGCTGTTTTTT.

The chain employs TRBV11-2 and TRBJ1-1; D may be TRBD1 (5 bases). CDR3 length: 15 residues. Per germline, CDR1 SGHAT and CDR2 FQNNGV. Trimming removed 5 bases at V and 0 bases at J, with 13 bases between. The CDR3 sequence: CASSHGRGMNTEAFF. The CDR3 region has the DNA TGTGCCAGCAGCCATGGTCGGGGGATGAACACTGAAGCTTTCTTT.

A single count supports this clonotype. The chain links TRBV7-8 to TRBJ2-3, with 12 bases matching TRBD2. The germline V gene encodes CDR1 SGHVS and CDR2 FQNEAQ. This CDR3 is built from 16 residues. Trimming took 5 bases from V and 1 from J; bases not matched to a gene: 4. Written as DNA, the CDR3 is TGTGCCAGCAGCAAAGGGACTAGCGGGCGCACAGATACGCAGTATTTT. Protein sequence: CASSKGTSGRTDTQYF.

As regards this clonotype: At one end, the junction sequence differs from germline, possibly due to a read error. The V and J genes are TRBV13 and TRBJ2-2; maybe TRBD2 (5 bases). CDR1 is PRHDT, CDR2 FYEKMQ, per germline (reference sequence). CDR3 length equals 15 residues. The CDR3 bases are TGTGCCAGCAGCTTACGGGGTACGAACACCGGGGAGCTTTTTTTT. It translates to CASSLRGTNTGELFF. Together with reference TRBV13 and TRBJ2-2, the CDR3 gives the full variable domain: AAGVIQSPRHLIKEKRETATLKCYPIPRHDTVYWYQQGPGQDPQFLISFYEKMQSDKGSIPDRFSAQQFSDYHSELNMSSLELGDSALYFCASSLRGTNTGELFFGEGSRLTVL.

This clonotype has a handful of counts. V and J are TRBV12-3 or TRBV12-4 and TRBJ1-1; a possible D gene is TRBD1 (6 bases). The CDR3 runs to 15 residues. The V and J ends lost 0 bases and 5 bases respectively, with 13 bases between them. As DNA, the CDR3 is TGTGCCAGCAGTTTAGCTCAGGGGATCGGAACTGAAGCTTTCTTT. Translating gives CASSLAQGIGTEAFF.

The chain carries TRBV2 and TRBJ1-6, with unresolved D. The germline gives CDR1 SNHLY, CDR2 FYNNEI. V shed 0 bases and J shed 8 bases, with 5 bases lying between them. The CDR3 covers 13 residues. In DNA form, the CDR3 reads TGTGCCAGCAGTGAAGCCTCCTATTCACCCCTCCACTTT. It specifies CASSEASYSPLHF.

This clonotype was seen a few times. The rearrangement uses TRBV4-2 and TRBJ2-5, with 7 positions matching TRBD1. J gave up 5 bases and V 4 bases, and 10 bases lay outside the gene matches. This CDR3 has 15 amino acids. Germline lookup yields CDR1 LGHNA and CDR2 YNFKEQ. For the CDR3, the DNA is TGTGCCAGCAGCCCGGGGCAGGGGGTGTACGAGACCCAGTACTTC. It translates to CASSPGQGVYETQYF.

This chain's CDR3 is CASSLAGGPRSYNEQFF. The DNA of the CDR3 is TGTGCCAGCAGTTTAGCGGGAGGGCCGCGGTCCTACAATGAGCAGTTCTTC. This chain links TRBV6-2 or TRBV6-3 with TRBJ2-1; 11 bases map to TRBD2. The CDR3 totals 17 residues. Losses at the gene ends were 4 bases for V and 1 base for J; bases not matched to a gene: 6. Germline V gene lookup returns CDR1 MNHEY and CDR2 SVGEGT.

The V gene is TRBV27, the J gene TRBJ2-7; a weak D match, TRBD1 (5 bases). V was cut by 4 bases and J by 7 bases, with 11 bases left in between. Germline V gene lookup returns CDR1 MNHEY and CDR2 SMNVEV (reference sequence). The CDR3 totals 12 residues. This CDR3 reads CASSYTGEEQYF. The CDR3 bases are TGTGCCAGCAGTTACACAGGTGAGGAGCAGTACTTC.

This clonotype was detected once. CDR3 in DNA: TGTGCCAGCAGCTTAGGGACCGGCGGCCTTCGGGATACGCAGTATTTT. It encodes CASSLGTGGLRDTQYF. This rearrangement joins TRBV7-8 to TRBJ2-3; D is undetermined. Trimming shortened V by 1 base and J by 6 bases, and 17 bases separated the two germline ends. The CDR3 runs 16 residues. CDR1 SGHVS and CDR2 FQNEAQ come from the germline V gene.

This chain joins TRBV7-6 and TRBJ2-7, with D uncertain. Per germline, CDR1 SGHVS and CDR2 FNYEAQ. The CDR3 runs to 15 residues. With 2 bases removed from V and 2 bases from J, the gap between germline ends came to 13 bases. CDR3 bases: TGTGCCAGCAGCTTAATAGACGGTCTAACCTACGAGCAGTACTTC. Translating it yields CASSLIDGLTYEQYF.

V and J are TRBV6-4 and TRBJ2-5, with 14 bases fitting TRBD2. Per germline, CDR1 MRHNA and CDR2 SNTAGT. Losses at the gene ends were 2 bases for V and 4 bases for J; bases not matched to a gene: 3. The CDR3 has 16 residues. This CDR3 is CASSDPGLAGVETQYF. CDR3 in DNA: TGTGCCAGCAGTGACCCGGGACTAGCGGGGGTAGAGACCCAGTACTTC.

J is TRBJ1-1 and V is TRBV14; 7 bases line up with TRBD1. CDR3 length: 16 amino acids. J lost 1 base, V lost 3 bases, and 8 bases had no gene match. Germline assignment: CDR1 SGHDN and CDR2 FVKESK. As DNA, the CDR3 is TGTGCCAGCAGCCACGAGGACAGGACCTGGAACACTGAAGCTTTCTTT. Residues: CASSHEDRTWNTEAFF.

This clonotype was detected a few times. V usage is TRBV5-4 and J usage is TRBJ2-7; 9 positions agree with TRBD1. Losses at the gene ends were 4 bases for V and 2 bases for J; bases not matched to a gene: 10. The germline gives CDR1 SGHNT, CDR2 YYREEE (reference sequence). The CDR3 is made up of 16 amino acids. The CDR3 here is CASSQRTGANPYEQYF. CDR3 DNA sequence: TGTGCCAGCAGCCAACGGACAGGGGCCAACCCCTACGAGCAGTACTTC.

CDR3 DNA: TGTGCCAGCAGTTTTACTGGGGCCAACGTCCTGACTTTC. This translates into CASSFTGANVLTF. The chain carries TRBV27 and TRBJ2-6, with D hard to call. V was pared by 3 bases and J by 2 bases, with 2 bases between. The germline gives CDR1 MNHEY, CDR2 SMNVEV (reference sequence). This CDR3 has 13 residues.

This rearrangement joins TRBV6-2 or TRBV6-3 to TRBJ2-7; perhaps TRBD1 as D (5 bases). CDR3 length: 13 residues. Germline V gene lookup returns CDR1 MNHEY and CDR2 SVGEGT. With 3 bases removed from V and 3 bases from J, the gap between germline ends came to 9 bases. The CDR3 DNA is TGTGCCAGCAGTTATGGGGCGGACTACGAGCAGTACTTC. It yields the protein CASSYGADYEQYF.

J is TRBJ2-3 and V is TRBV7-3; 9 nucleotides line up with TRBD2. Germline V lookup: CDR1 SGHTA, CDR2 FQGTGA. The CDR3 sequence is 15 residues long. V was pared by 5 bases and J by 3 bases, with 6 bases of the junction left unmatched. The CDR3 reads CASSERGVPTDTQYF. The CDR3, as DNA: TGTGCCAGCAGCGAGCGGGGGGTGCCGACAGATACGCAGTATTTT.

The V and J genes are TRBV4-1 and TRBJ2-5; maybe TRBD1 (6 bases). CDR3 length: 15 residues. Trimming stripped 0 bases from V and 2 bases from J, with 10 bases between. Germline V gene sequence: CDR1 MGHRA, CDR2 YSYEKL. The CDR3 is CASSQDHGQQETQYF. The CDR3 DNA reads as TGCGCCAGCAGCCAAGATCACGGACAGCAAGAGACCCAGTACTTC.

The V and J genes are TRBV5-4 and TRBJ2-1; the D gene is possibly TRBD2 (5 bases). The CDR3 spans 15 residues. Germline V gene sequence: CDR1 SGHNT, CDR2 YYREEE (reference sequence). V gave up 4 bases and J gave up 6 bases, with 17 bases separating them. The CDR3 loop reads CASSVGPPGGNEQFF. DNA for the CDR3: TGTGCCAGCAGCGTTGGACCGCCCGGAGGCAATGAGCAGTTCTTC.

The chain joins TRBV6-2 or TRBV6-3 to TRBJ2-7; the D gene is possibly TRBD1 (5 bases). This CDR3 has 14 residues. V was cut by 5 bases and J by 0 bases, with 11 bases left in between. Germline CDR1 and CDR2: MNHEY and SVGEGT. The CDR3 protein is CASSELDSSYEQYF. As DNA, the CDR3 is TGTGCCAGCAGTGAACTCGACAGCTCCTACGAGCAGTACTTC.

The gene calls are TRBV21-1 and TRBJ2-7; no check of the table's D call, TRBD1, against the DNA was made. TRBV21-1 is recorded as a pseudogene. The CDR3 extends over 16 amino acids. This CDR3 is CASSKAVLGTSYEQYF. The CDR3 DNA sequence: TGTGCCAGCAGCAAGGCGGTCCTTGGGACGTCCTACGAGCAGTACTTC.

In nucleotides, the CDR3 is TGCGCCAGCAGCCAAGAAACCAGGGATACGCAGTATTTT. Protein: CASSQETRDTQYF. The rearrangement uses TRBV4-1 and TRBJ2-3; D is undetermined. The CDR3 consists of 13 residues. Germline V gives CDR1 MGHRA, CDR2 YSYEKL. Trimming removed 0 bases at V and 6 bases at J, with 7 bases between.

This clonotype showed up just once. The chain recombines TRBV4-3 with TRBJ2-1; 7 bases match TRBD2. Germline V gene lookup returns CDR1 LGHNA and CDR2 YSLEER. The V and J ends lost 5 bases and 6 bases, in that order; junction bases with no gene match: 7. This CDR3 spans 14 amino acids. This CDR3 reads CASSVRREGNEQFF. CDR3 DNA sequence: TGCGCCAGCAGCGTACGCAGGGAGGGCAATGAGCAGTTCTTC.